This TCR beta chain appears in the sequencing data of a study of blood T cell repertoires in COVID-19. The wider study: Donors in the United States, Italy and Spain gave samples during acute or convalescent COVID-19. From T cells, B-cell-depleted T cells, or PBMCs came the material, which was cDNA or gDNA.

The V gene end was trimmed by 0 bases and the J gene end by 4 bases; junction bases not matched to a gene: 5. In germline, CDR1 is LNHNV, CDR2 YYDKDF (reference sequence). This CDR3 is 16 amino acids long. In the original analysis: Reference gene primer amplification yielded estimated nucleated cell counts. Some clones are missing from TCRdb's copy, which holds only in-frame ones; the method was immunoSEQ multiplex PCR. The V and J calls and the clone size are those of that table, but D and trimming were determined from the DNA. The data contain tens of thousands of clones, roughly 90% of them singletons.

What was sequenced was peripheral blood. This chain links TRBV15 with TRBJ2-1; 8 nucleotides line up with TRBD2. The source is a woman in her forties with active or convalescent COVID-19. CDR3 amino acids: CATSREGIAGYNEQFF. The CDR3 DNA sequence: TGTGCCACCAGCAGAGAGGGGATAGCGGGGTACAATGAGCAGTTCTTC.